This T cell receptor beta chain came from a study of blood T cell repertoires in COVID-19. The protocol was immunoSEQ multiplex PCR, while the TCRdb copy is restricted to in-frame clones and leaves out a portion. Among 200,000 or so clones listed, 65% to 90% were seen once. The CDR3 length is 16 residues. The V gene lost 6 bases and the J gene lost 3 bases, with 15 bases spanning the gap. From germline, CDR1 is MDHEN and CDR2 SYDVKM. The receptor was isolated from a man older than 75 with acute or convalescent COVID-19. The source material was peripheral blood. The rearrangement uses TRBV28 and TRBJ2-6; the D gene is possibly TRBD1 (5 bases). CDR3 sequence reads: CASSPPQGSGANVLTF. Written as DNA, the CDR3 is TGTGCCAGCAGCCCCCCGCAGGGAAGTGGGGCCAACGTCCTGACTTTC.